The 13 T cell receptor beta chains listed next were all sequenced from one sample in a study of blood T cell repertoires in COVID-19. Only in-frame clones appear in the TCRdb table, and some are missing; sequencing was by immunoSEQ multiplex PCR. The sample lists approximately 97,000 clones; under 85% were seen once. Specimen: peripheral blood. These receptors were taken from a human donor in a cohort sampled during active COVID-19.

In this sample, this clone turned up a few times. The rearrangement joins TRBV7-2 to TRBJ2-7; TRBD2 matches at 8 bases. Germline CDR1 is SGHTA and CDR2 is FQGNSA. Germline trimming cut 2 bases from V and 6 bases from J; bases unmatched to any gene: 12. This CDR3 contains 16 residues. CDR3 sequence: CASSLPPGLDESEQYF. The CDR3 DNA reads TGTGCCAGCAGCTTACCCCCGGGACTAGATGAATCCGAGCAGTACTTC.

The chain is built from TRBV19 and TRBJ2-2; a possible D gene is TRBD2 (7 bases). The CDR3 has 14 residues. The ends were cut back, 11 bases at V and 4 bases at J, with 17 bases in the middle. Germline CDR1 is LNHDA and CDR2 is SQIVND (reference sequence). CDR3 loop: CASGGQISTGELFF. In DNA, the CDR3 is TGTGCCTCGGGAGGACAGATATCCACCGGGGAGCTGTTTTTT.

V and J are TRBV18 and TRBJ2-4; TRBD2 matches at 10 bases. The CDR3 runs to 19 residues. Germline assignment: CDR1 KGHSH and CDR2 LQKENI. V shed 0 bases, J shed 5 bases, and the junction held 13 bases outside the gene matches. The CDR3 nucleotides read TGTGCCAGCTCACCACCGCTAGCGGGGGCCCGCCCCGGGGAAAACATTCAGTACTTC. Translated, it gives CASSPPLAGARPGENIQYF.

V and J are TRBV19 and TRBJ2-7; 7 nucleotides agree with TRBD2. The CDR3 is 14 residues long. Germline loops: CDR1 LNHDA, CDR2 SQIVND (reference sequence). The trim removed 10 bases at V and 0 bases at J, leaving 9 bases unmatched. CDR3 sequence: CATQAGPSSYEQYF. As DNA, the CDR3 is TGTGCCACACAAGCGGGACCGAGCTCCTACGAGCAGTACTTC. Looking up the rest from reference TRBV19 and TRBJ2-7 gives the full variable domain: DGGITQSPKYLFRKEGQNVTLSCEQNLNHDAMYWYRQDPGQGLRLIYYSQIVNDFQKGDIAEGYSVSREKKESFPLTVTSAQKNPTAFYLCATQAGPSSYEQYFGPGTRLTVT.

V gene TRBV5-1 combines with J gene TRBJ2-3; D possibly corresponds to TRBD1 (6 bases). The CDR3 extends over 14 amino acids. V was pared by 4 bases and J by 4 bases, with 13 bases between. CDR1 and CDR2 from the germline V gene are SGHRS and YFSETQ. Written as DNA, the CDR3 is TGCGCCAGCAGCCCTCTGACAGGCTCAGATACGCAGTATTTT. As protein: CASSPLTGSDTQYF.

In this sample, this clone turned up once. V usage is TRBV2 and J usage is TRBJ1-1, with a weak D call TRBD1 (6 bases). Germline-derived CDR1 and CDR2 are SNHLY and FYNNEI. The CDR3 spans 13 residues. Trimming left V 6 bases short and J 1 base short, with 9 bases between. CDR3 in DNA: TGTGCCAGCAGACGCAGGGGGAACACTGAAGCTTTCTTT. Protein: CASRRRGNTEAFF. The complete variable domain, with remaining parts taken from reference TRBV2 and TRBJ1-1, reads EPEVTQTPSHQVTQMGQEVILRCVPISNHLYFYWYRQILGQKVEFLVSFYNNEISEKSEIFDDQFSVERPDGSNFTLKIRSTKLEDSAMYFCASRRRGNTEAFFGQGTRLTVV.

The DNA for the CDR3 is TGTGCCAGCAGTCTATGGACTAGTAGGGTCAATGAGCAGTTCTTC. The encoded protein is CASSLWTSRVNEQFF. V usage is TRBV27 and J usage is TRBJ2-1, with 7 bases lining up with TRBD2. Germline assignment: CDR1 MNHEY and CDR2 SMNVEV (reference sequence). The CDR3 length is 15 residues. Trimming took 5 bases from V and 6 from J; bases not matched to a gene: 10.

This chain joins TRBV19 and TRBJ1-2; possible D gene TRBD1, 6 bases. Germline V gene data show CDR1 as LNHDA and CDR2 as SQIVND (reference sequence). Trimming pared 3 bases from V and 6 bases from J, leaving 11 bases between. There are 13 residues in the CDR3. CDR3 in DNA: TGTGCCAGTAGTATCGGGGGGCTCGATGGCTACACCTTC. Encoded protein: CASSIGGLDGYTF. The complete variable domain, with remaining parts taken from reference TRBV19 and TRBJ1-2, reads DGGITQSPKYLFRKEGQNVTLSCEQNLNHDAMYWYRQDPGQGLRLIYYSQIVNDFQKGDIAEGYSVSREKKESFPLTVTSAQKNPTAFYLCASSIGGLDGYTFGSGTRLTVV.

The gene calls are TRBV7-2 and TRBJ2-3, with D uncertain. This CDR3 comprises 14 residues. V was cut by 1 base and J by 0 bases, with 5 bases left in between. CDR1 is SGHTA and CDR2 is FQGNSA in the germline V gene. The CDR3 spells CASSLEPSTDTQYF. The CDR3 DNA follows: TGTGCCAGCAGCTTAGAGCCTAGCACAGATACGCAGTATTTT.

This clone was counted once. V is TRBV7-2 and J is TRBJ2-1; 7 bases fit TRBD1. J gave up 10 bases and V 3 bases, and 6 bases lay outside the gene matches. Germline values: CDR1 SGHTA, CDR2 FQGNSA. CDR3 length: 13 residues. CDR3 sequence: CASSLRGPSEQFF. CDR3 bases: TGTGCCAGCAGCTTGAGGGGGCCCAGCGAGCAGTTCTTC.

The V and J genes are TRBV6-5 and TRBJ1-2; the match to TRBD1 covers 7 bases. V lost 6 bases and J lost 7; bases outside the gene matches: 11. CDR1 and CDR2 (germline): MNHEY, SVGAGI. The CDR3 has 14 amino acids. DNA for the CDR3: TGTGCCAGCAGGCGTTTAGACAGGGACTCTGGCTACACCTTC. Translated: CASRRLDRDSGYTF.

The J gene is TRBJ2-5, the V gene TRBV4-1; tentatively, D is TRBD2 (6 bases). V was pared by 2 bases and J by 4 bases, with 8 bases between. CDR1 and CDR2 (germline): MGHRA, YSYEKL. This CDR3 has 13 amino acids. The CDR3 region is CASSQWRGETQYF. Written as DNA, the CDR3 is TGCGCCAGCAGCCAATGGCGGGGAGAGACCCAGTACTTC.

V usage is TRBV5-1 and J usage is TRBJ2-2; 8 bases fit TRBD1. CDR3 length equals 16 residues. Trimming at V came to 4 bases and at J to 3 bases, leaving 8 bases not matched to a gene. Germline V lookup: CDR1 SGHRS, CDR2 YFSETQ. The CDR3 DNA sequence: TGCGCCAGCAGCACGACAGGGGACTTGCACACCGGGGAGCTGTTTTTT. As protein: CASSTTGDLHTGELFF.